This T cell receptor beta chain was retrieved from a study of blood T cell repertoires in COVID-19. Study information: Sites in the United States, Italy and Spain provided acute and convalescent COVID-19 samples.

This CDR3 comprises 14 residues. Germline CDR1 is MNHEY and CDR2 is SVGAGI. Trimming removed 4 bases from V and 7 bases from J; junction bases left unmatched: 6. In the original processing: Reference gene primer amplification gave estimated nucleated cell counts. The table came from immunoSEQ multiplex PCR; TCRdb's copy has only in-frame clones and leaves some out. V and J calls and clone size are those listed in that table; D and trimming were worked out from the DNA. The sample includes some 210,000 clones, about 89% seen only once; the top ten take around 6.5%. The clonotype comes from a man aged 60 to 75 who had recovered from COVID-19. Sequences were obtained from peripheral blood. The V gene is TRBV6-5, the J gene TRBJ1-4; TRBD1 agrees at 7 bases. CDR3 DNA sequence: TGTGCCAGCAGTTCGGGACAGAGAGGTGAAAAACTGTTTTTT. It encodes CASSSGQRGEKLFF.